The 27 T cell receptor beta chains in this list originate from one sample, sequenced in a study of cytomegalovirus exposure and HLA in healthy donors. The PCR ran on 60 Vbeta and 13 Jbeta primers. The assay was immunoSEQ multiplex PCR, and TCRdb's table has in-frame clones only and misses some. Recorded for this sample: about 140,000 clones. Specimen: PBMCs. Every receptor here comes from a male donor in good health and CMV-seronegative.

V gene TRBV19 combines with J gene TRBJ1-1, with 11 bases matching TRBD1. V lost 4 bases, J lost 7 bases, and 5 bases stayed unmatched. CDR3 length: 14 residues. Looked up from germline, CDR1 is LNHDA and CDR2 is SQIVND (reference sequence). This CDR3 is CASSTSGTGGEAFF. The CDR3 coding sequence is TGTGCCAGTAGTACTTCCGGGACAGGGGGTGAAGCTTTCTTT.

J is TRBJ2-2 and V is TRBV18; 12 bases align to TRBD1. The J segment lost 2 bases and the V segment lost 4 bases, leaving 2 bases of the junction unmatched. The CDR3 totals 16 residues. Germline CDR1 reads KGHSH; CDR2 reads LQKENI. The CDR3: CASSRGTGGNTGELFF. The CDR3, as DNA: TGTGCCAGCTCACGCGGGACAGGGGGCAACACCGGGGAGCTGTTTTTT.

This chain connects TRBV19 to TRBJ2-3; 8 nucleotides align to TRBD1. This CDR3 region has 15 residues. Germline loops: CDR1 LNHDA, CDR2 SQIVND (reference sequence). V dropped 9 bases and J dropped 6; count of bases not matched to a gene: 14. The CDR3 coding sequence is TGTGCCAGCCAGTCCCGGGACAGGTTCACCGATACGCAGTATTTT. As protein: CASQSRDRFTDTQYF.

The CDR3 reads CSGRGGSRNEQFF. The DNA for the CDR3 is TGCAGCGGCCGGGGCGGGAGTAGGAATGAGCAGTTCTTC. V is TRBV29-1 and J is TRBJ2-1; 7 nucleotides line up with TRBD2. J lost 7 bases, V lost 7 bases, and 10 bases had no gene match. This CDR3 is 13 amino acids long. CDR1 is SQVTM and CDR2 is ANQGSEA in the germline V gene.

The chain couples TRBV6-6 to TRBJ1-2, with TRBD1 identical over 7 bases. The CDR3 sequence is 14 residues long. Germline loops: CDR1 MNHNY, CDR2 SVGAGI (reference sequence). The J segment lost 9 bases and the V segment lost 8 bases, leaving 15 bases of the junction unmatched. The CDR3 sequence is CASSDGGQLASYTF. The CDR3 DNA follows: TGTGCCAGCTCCGATGGGGGACAGCTGGCTAGCTACACCTTC.

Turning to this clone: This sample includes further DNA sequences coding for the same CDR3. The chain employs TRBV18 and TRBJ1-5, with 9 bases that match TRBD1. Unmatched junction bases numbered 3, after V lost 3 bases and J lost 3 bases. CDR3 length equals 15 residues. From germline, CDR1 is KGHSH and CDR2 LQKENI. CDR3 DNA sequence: TGTGCCAGCTCACCGGGACAGGGCAACAATCAGCCCCAGCATTTT. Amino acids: CASSPGQGNNQPQHF.

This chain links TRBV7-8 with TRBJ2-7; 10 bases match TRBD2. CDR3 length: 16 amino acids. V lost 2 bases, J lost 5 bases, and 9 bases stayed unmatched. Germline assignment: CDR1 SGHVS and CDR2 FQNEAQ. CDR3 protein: CASSLQREGLGDEQYF. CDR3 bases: TGTGCCAGCAGCTTACAGCGGGAGGGCCTTGGTGACGAGCAGTACTTC.

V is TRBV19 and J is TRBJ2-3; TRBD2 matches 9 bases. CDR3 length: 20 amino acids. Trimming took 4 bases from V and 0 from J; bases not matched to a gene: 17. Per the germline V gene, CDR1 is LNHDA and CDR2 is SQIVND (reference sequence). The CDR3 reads CASSTKTSGLLLWSTDTQYF. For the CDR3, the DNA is TGTGCCAGTAGTACAAAGACTAGCGGTCTCCTTCTTTGGAGCACAGATACGCAGTATTTT.

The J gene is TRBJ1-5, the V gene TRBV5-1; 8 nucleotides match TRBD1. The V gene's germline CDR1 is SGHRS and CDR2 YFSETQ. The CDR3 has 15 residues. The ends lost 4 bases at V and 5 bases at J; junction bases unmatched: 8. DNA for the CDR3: TGCGCCAGCAGCGAACAGGGGGATCCTTATCAGCCCCAGCATTTT. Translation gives CASSEQGDPYQPQHF.

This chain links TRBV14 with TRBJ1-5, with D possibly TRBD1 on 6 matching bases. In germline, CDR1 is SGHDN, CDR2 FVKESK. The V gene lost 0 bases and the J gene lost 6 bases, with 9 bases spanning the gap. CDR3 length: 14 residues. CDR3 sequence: CASSQEFRGQPQHF. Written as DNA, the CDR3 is TGTGCCAGCAGCCAAGAATTCAGGGGTCAGCCCCAGCATTTT.

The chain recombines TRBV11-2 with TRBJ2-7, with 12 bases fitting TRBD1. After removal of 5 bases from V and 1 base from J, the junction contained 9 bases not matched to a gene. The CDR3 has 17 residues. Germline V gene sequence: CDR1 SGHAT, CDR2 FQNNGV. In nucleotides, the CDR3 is TGTGCCAGCAGCCGGGTCCCGGGACAGGGGGCATCCTACGAGCAGTACTTC. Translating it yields CASSRVPGQGASYEQYF.

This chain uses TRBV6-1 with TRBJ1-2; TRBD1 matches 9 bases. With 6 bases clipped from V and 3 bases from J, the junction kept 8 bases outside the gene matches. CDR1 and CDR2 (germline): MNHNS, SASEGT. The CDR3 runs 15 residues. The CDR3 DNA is TGTGCCAGCAGGGGGGACAGGGCAGCGGACTATGGCTACACCTTC. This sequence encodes CASRGDRAADYGYTF.

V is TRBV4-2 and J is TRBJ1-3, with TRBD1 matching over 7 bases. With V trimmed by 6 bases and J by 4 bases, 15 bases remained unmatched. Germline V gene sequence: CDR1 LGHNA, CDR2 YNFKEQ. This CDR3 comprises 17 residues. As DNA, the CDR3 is TGTGCCAGCAGAGCCTTCGGAGAGGGGGCACAAGGAAACACCATATATTTT. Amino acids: CASRAFGEGAQGNTIYF.

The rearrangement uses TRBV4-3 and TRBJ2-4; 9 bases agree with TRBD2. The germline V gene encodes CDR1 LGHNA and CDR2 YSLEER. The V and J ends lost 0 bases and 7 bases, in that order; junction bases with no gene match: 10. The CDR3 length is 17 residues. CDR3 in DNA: TGCGCCAGCAGCCAAGAAGTAGGCGGGGGGGCCCCGAACATTCAGTACTTC. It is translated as CASSQEVGGGAPNIQYF.

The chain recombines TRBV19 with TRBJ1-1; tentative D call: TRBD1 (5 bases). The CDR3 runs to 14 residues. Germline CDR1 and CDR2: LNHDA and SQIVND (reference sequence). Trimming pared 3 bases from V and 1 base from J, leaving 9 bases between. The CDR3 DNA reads TGTGCCAGTAGTATTGAGACAGAGAACACTGAAGCTTTCTTT. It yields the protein CASSIETENTEAFF.

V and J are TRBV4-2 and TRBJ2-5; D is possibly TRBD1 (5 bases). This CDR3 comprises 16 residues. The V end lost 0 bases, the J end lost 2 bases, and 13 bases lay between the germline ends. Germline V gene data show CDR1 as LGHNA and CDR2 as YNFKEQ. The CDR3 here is CASSQEGVRAQETQYF. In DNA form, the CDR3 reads TGTGCCAGCAGCCAAGAAGGAGTCAGGGCTCAAGAGACCCAGTACTTC.

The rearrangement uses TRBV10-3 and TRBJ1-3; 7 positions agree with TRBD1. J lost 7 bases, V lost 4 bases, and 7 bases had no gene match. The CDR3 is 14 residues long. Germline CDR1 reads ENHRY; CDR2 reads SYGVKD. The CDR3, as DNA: TGTGCCATCAGTGTGAAAGGGGGCAGGAACACCATATATTTT. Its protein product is CAISVKGGRNTIYF.

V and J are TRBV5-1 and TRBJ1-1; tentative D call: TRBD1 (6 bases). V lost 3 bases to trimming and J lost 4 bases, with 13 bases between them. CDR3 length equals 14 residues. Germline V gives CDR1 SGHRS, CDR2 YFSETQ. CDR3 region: CASSYREGGTEAFF. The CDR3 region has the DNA TGCGCCAGCAGCTACAGGGAAGGAGGCACTGAAGCTTTCTTT.

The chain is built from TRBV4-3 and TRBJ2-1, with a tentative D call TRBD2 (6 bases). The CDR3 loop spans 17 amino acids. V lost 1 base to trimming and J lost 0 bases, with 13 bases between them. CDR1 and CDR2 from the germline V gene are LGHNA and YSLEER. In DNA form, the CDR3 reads TGCGCCAGCAGCCAAGCTTTATCGGGGGACTCCTACAATGAGCAGTTCTTC. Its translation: CASSQALSGDSYNEQFF.

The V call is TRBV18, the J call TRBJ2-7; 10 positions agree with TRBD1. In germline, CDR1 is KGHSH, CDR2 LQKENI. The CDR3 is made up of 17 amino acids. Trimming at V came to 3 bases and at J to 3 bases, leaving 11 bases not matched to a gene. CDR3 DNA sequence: TGTGCCAGCTCACCCACCAACCCGGGACAGGGGTTCTACGAGCAGTACTTC. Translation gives CASSPTNPGQGFYEQYF.

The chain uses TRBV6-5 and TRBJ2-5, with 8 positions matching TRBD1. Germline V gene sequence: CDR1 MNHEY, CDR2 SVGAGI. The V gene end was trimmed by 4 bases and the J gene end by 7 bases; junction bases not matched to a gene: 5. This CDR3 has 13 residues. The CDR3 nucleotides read TGTGCCAGCAGTTTTCAGGGGGCGGGGACCCAGTACTTC. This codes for CASSFQGAGTQYF.

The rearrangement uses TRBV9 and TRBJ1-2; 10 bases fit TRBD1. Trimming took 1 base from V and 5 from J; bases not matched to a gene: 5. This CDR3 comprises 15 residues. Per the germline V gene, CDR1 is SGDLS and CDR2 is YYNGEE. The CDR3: CASSVSGTGAYGYTF. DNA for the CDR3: TGTGCCAGCAGCGTATCCGGGACAGGGGCTTATGGCTACACCTTC.

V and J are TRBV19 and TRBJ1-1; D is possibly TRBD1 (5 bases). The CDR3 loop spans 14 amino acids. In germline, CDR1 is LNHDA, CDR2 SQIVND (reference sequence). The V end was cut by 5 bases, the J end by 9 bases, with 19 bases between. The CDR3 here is CASSPHWEGRQAFF. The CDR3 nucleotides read TGTGCCAGTAGTCCCCATTGGGAGGGACGACAAGCTTTCTTT.

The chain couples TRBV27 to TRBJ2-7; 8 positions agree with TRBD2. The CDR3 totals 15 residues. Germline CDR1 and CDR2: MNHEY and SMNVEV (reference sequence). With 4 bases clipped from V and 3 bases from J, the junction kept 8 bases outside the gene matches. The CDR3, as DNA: TGTGCCAGCAGTTCCTCAGGTAGCGGGAACTACGAGCAGTACTTC. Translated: CASSSSGSGNYEQYF.

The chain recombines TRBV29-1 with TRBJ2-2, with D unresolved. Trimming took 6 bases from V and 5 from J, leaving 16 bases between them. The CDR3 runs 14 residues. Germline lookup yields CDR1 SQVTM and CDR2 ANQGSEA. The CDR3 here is CSVQVQVRTGELFF. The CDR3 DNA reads TGCAGCGTGCAGGTCCAGGTCCGGACCGGGGAGCTGTTTTTT.

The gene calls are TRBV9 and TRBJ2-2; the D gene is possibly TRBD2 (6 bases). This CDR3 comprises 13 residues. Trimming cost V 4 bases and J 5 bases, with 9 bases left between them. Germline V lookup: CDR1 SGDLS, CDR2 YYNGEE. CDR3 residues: CASSWRGTGELFF. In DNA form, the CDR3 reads TGTGCCAGCAGCTGGAGGGGAACCGGGGAGCTGTTTTTT. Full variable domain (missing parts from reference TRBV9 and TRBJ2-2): DSGVTQTPKHLITATGQRVTLRCSPRSGDLSVYWYQQSLDQGLQFLIQYYNGEERAKGNILERFSAQQFPDLHSELNLSSLELGDSALYFCASSWRGTGELFFGEGSRLTVL.

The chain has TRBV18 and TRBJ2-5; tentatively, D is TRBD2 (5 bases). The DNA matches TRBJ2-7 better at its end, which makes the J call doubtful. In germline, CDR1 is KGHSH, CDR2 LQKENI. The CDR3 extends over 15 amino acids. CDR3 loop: CASSTEATQSYEQYF. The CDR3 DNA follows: TGTGCCAGCTCAACGGAGGCCACCCAATCCTACGAGCAGTACTTC.